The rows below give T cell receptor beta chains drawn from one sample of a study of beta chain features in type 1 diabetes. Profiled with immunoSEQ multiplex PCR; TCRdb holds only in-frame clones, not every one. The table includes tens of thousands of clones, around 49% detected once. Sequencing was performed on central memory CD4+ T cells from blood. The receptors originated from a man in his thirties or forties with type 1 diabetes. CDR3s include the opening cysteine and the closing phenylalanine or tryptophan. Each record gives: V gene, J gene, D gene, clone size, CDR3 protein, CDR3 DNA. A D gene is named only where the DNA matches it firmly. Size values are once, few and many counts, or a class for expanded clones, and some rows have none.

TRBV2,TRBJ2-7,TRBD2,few,CASSYLAGAYEQYF,TGTGCCAGCAGTTATCTAGCGGGTGCCTACGAGCAGTACTTC
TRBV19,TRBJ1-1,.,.,CASSTNRNTEAFF,TGTGCCAGTAGTACAAACAGGAACACTGAAGCTTTCTTT
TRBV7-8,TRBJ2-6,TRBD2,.,CASSLGNRGAGANVLTF,TGTGCCAGCAGCTTAGGGAACCGGGGGGCTGGGGCCAACGTCCTGACTTTC
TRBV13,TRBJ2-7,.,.,CASSLAGPPYEQYF,TGTGCCAGCAGCTTGGCGGGACCCCCCTACGAGCAGTACTTC
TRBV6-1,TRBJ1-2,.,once,CASRPLDTKFYGYTF,TGTGCCAGCAGGCCGTTGGACACGAAATTCTATGGCTACACCTTC
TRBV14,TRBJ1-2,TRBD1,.,CASSRGGEDYGYTF,TGTGCCAGCAGCCGAGGGGGCGAGGACTATGGCTACACCTTC
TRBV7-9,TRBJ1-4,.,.,CASSFESNEKLFF,TGTGCCAGCAGCTTCGAGTCTAATGAAAAACTGTTTTTT
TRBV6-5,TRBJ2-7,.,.,CASRNTWQGAYEQYF,TGTGCCAGCAGAAACACTTGGCAAGGGGCCTACGAGCAGTACTTC
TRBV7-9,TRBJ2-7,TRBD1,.,CASSLDRVREQYF,TGTGCCAGCAGCCTGGACAGGGTTCGCGAGCAGTACTTC
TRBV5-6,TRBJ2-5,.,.,CASTLTSTETQYF,TGTGCCAGCACCCTCACTAGCACGGAGACCCAGTACTTC
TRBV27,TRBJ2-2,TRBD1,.,CASRPQTGGGELFF,TGTGCCAGCAGACCCCAAACAGGGGGCGGGGAGCTGTTTTTT
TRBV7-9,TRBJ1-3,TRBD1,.,CASSRRTGTVLGNTIYF,TGTGCCAGCAGCCGACGGACCGGGACAGTTCTTGGAAACACCATATATTTT
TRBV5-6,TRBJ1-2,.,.,CASSLDFSGYTF,TGTGCCAGCAGCTTGGACTTTAGTGGCTACACCTTC
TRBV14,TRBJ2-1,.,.,CASSQEGRYNEQFF,TGTGCCAGCAGCCAAGAGGGGAGATACAATGAGCAGTTCTTC
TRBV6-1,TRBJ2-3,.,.,CASSEVGGGRTDTQYF,TGTGCCAGCAGTGAAGTAGGGGGGGGTCGCACAGATACGCAGTATTTT
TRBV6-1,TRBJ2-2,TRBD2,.,CASSEALPSGGAGTGELFF,TGTGCCAGCAGTGAAGCGCTTCCAAGCGGGGGGGCCGGCACCGGGGAGCTGTTTTTT
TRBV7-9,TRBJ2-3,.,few,CASGPRTDTQYF,TGTGCCAGCGGGCCTCGCACAGATACGCAGTATTTT